This entry describes one TCR beta chain. Antigen: not known. CD45RO-negative cells were positively selected for CCR7, leaving out terminally differentiated effector memory CD45RA+ cells. This entry belongs to a study of shared clonotypes between healthy human individuals. Broader study findings: Compared with clonotypes that all four donors shared, non-shared clonotypes had lower generation probabilities.

This CDR3 is 15 amino acids long. Germline CDR1 MNHEY, CDR2 SMNVEV (reference sequence). The ends lost 7 bases at V and 6 bases at J; junction bases unmatched: 14. Repertoires were generated with immunoSEQ multiplex PCR, while TCRdb's copy carries only in-frame clones and drops some. The sample yields about 680,000 clones, around 92% seen once. The sequence came from a man aged 25-40 years in good health. The sample consisted of naive CD8+ T cells sorted from blood. The rearrangement uses TRBV27 and TRBJ2-7; 8 bases match TRBD2. CDR3 DNA: TGTGCCAGCAACGGCGGGGGGAGGGTAATGGGCGAGCAGTACTTC. Amino acids: CASNGGGRVMGEQYF.